One and the same sample provided the 21 T cell receptor beta chains below, sequenced in a study of cytomegalovirus exposure and HLA in healthy donors. 60 Vbeta and 13 Jbeta primers were used in PCR. TCRdb's table, derived via immunoSEQ multiplex PCR, lists solely in-frame clones and lacks some. This table holds under 100,000 clones, 70% found once. Sequencing was carried out using PBMCs. The receptors were gathered from a woman between 50 and 59 years old in good health and CMV-seropositive.

The V and J genes are TRBV28 and TRBJ2-7; 12 bases are a match to TRBD2. Germline assignment: CDR1 MDHEN and CDR2 SYDVKM. The CDR3 length is 14 residues. V lost 4 bases to trimming and J lost 9 bases; unmatched junction nucleotides: 7. The CDR3, as DNA: TGTGCCAGCAGTTCCCCAGGACTAGCGGGAATGCAGTACTTC. Translation: CASSSPGLAGMQYF.

This chain uses TRBV7-3 with TRBJ1-6; the D gene is possibly TRBD1 (5 bases). Germline V CDR1 and CDR2: SGHTA, FQGTGA. Trimming cost V 0 bases and J 8 bases, with 5 bases left between them. The length of the CDR3 is 13 residues. This chain's CDR3 is CASSLTRDSPLHF. As DNA, the CDR3 is TGTGCCAGCAGCTTAACCAGGGATTCACCCCTCCACTTT.

This chain links TRBV4-3 with TRBJ1-4; 9 bases align to TRBD1. There are 14 residues in the CDR3. Germline V CDR1 and CDR2: LGHNA, YSLEER. J was trimmed by 7 bases and V by 4 bases; bases with no gene match: 4. The CDR3 DNA follows: TGCGCCAGCAGCCCCGGGACAGGGCTTGAAAAACTGTTTTTT. Translated, it gives CASSPGTGLEKLFF.

The chain joins TRBV19 to TRBJ2-3; TRBD1 is a possible D gene (7 bases). This CDR3 comprises 15 residues. Looked up from germline, CDR1 is LNHDA and CDR2 is SQIVND (reference sequence). Trimming shortened V by 6 bases and J by 3 bases, and 16 bases separated the two germline ends. The CDR3 here is CASSSGQGGTDTQYF. CDR3 coding DNA: TGTGCCAGTAGCTCCGGCCAGGGGGGTACAGATACGCAGTATTTT.

The V and J genes are TRBV10-3 and TRBJ1-2; the D gene is possibly TRBD1 (5 bases). The germline V gene has CDR1 ENHRY and CDR2 SYGVKD. The length of the CDR3 is 14 residues. Trimming removed 10 bases from V and 4 bases from J, with 19 bases in between. The CDR3: CATQGTSGRYGYTF. CDR3 sequence (DNA): TGTGCCACCCAGGGAACGTCAGGCCGCTATGGCTACACCTTC.

The table lists this clone with a few counts. CDR3 amino acids: CASSGAPGQFYEQYF. The CDR3 bases are TGCGCCAGCAGTGGTGCTCCGGGACAGTTCTACGAGCAGTACTTC. The rearrangement links TRBV10-2 to TRBJ2-7; 7 bases line up with TRBD1. Germline V gene data show CDR1 as WSHSY and CDR2 as SAAADI. The CDR3 spans 15 residues. V lost 4 bases and J lost 3; bases outside the gene matches: 9.

The V call is TRBV5-6, the J call TRBJ2-2; D is unresolved. This CDR3 has 16 residues. Trimming took 4 bases from V and 2 from J, leaving 15 bases between them. Germline V gene lookup returns CDR1 SGHDT and CDR2 YYEEEE. The CDR3 region is CASSLGQARNTGELFF. The CDR3 bases are TGTGCCAGCAGCCTGGGCCAGGCAAGAAACACCGGGGAGCTGTTTTTT.

J is TRBJ1-1 and V is TRBV19; the D is unclear. Germline V gives CDR1 LNHDA, CDR2 SQIVND (reference sequence). Trimming pared 5 bases from V and 1 base from J, leaving 17 bases between. The CDR3 is made up of 16 amino acids. The CDR3 nucleotides are TGTGCCAGTAGTCCCACGGCGGGCCAGCAGAACACTGAAGCTTTCTTT. Its protein is CASSPTAGQQNTEAFF. Supplemented by reference TRBV19 and TRBJ1-1, the full variable domain reads DGGITQSPKYLFRKEGQNVTLSCEQNLNHDAMYWYRQDPGQGLRLIYYSQIVNDFQKGDIAEGYSVSREKKESFPLTVTSAQKNPTAFYLCASSPTAGQQNTEAFFGQGTRLTVV.

The rearrangement uses TRBV11-2 and TRBJ2-7, with D tentatively TRBD1 (6 bases). Per germline, CDR1 SGHAT and CDR2 FQNNGV. The CDR3 is made up of 17 amino acids. The V and J ends lost 5 bases and 0 bases respectively, with 20 bases between them. Here the CDR3 reads CASSPPQGFRSSYEQYF. The CDR3 DNA is TGTGCCAGCAGCCCCCCACAGGGTTTCCGGAGCTCCTACGAGCAGTACTTC.

The CDR3 nucleotides are TGCGCCAGCAGCCCCGGATGGGGGGAAGTTGGCTATGGCTACACCTTC. This gives the protein CASSPGWGEVGYGYTF. The chain links TRBV5-1 to TRBJ1-2; weak D call: TRBD1 (5 bases). Germline lookup yields CDR1 SGHRS and CDR2 YFSETQ. The CDR3 is 16 residues long. V lost 4 bases and J lost 4, with 20 bases in between. Together with reference TRBV5-1 and TRBJ1-2, the CDR3 gives the full variable domain: KAGVTQTPRYLIKTRGQQVTLSCSPISGHRSVSWYQQTPGQGLQFLFEYFSETQRNKGNFPGRFSGRQFSNSRSEMNVSTLELGDSALYLCASSPGWGEVGYGYTFGSGTRLTVV.

V usage is TRBV2 and J usage is TRBJ1-2; D call uncertain. The CDR3 is 10 residues long. The germline V gene has CDR1 SNHLY and CDR2 FYNNEI. Trimming removed 8 bases from V and 6 bases from J, with 7 bases in between. CDR3: CASLSNGYTF. The DNA for the CDR3 is TGTGCCAGCTTGAGTAATGGCTACACCTTC.

This clone was counted between two and nine times. V and J are TRBV29-1 and TRBJ2-7, with 9 bases aligning to TRBD1. Germline V gene sequence: CDR1 SQVTM, CDR2 ANQGSEA. The CDR3 is 14 amino acids. J gave up 3 bases and V 0 bases, and 3 bases lay outside the gene matches. CDR3 sequence reads: CSVEEVTGGYEQYF. The CDR3 DNA reads TGCAGCGTTGAAGAAGTGACAGGGGGCTACGAGCAGTACTTC.

V and J are TRBV5-4 and TRBJ1-5, with 8 bases fitting TRBD1. V gave up 6 bases and J gave up 3 bases; unmatched junction bases: 5. The CDR3 is 14 residues long. CDR1 is SGHNT, CDR2 YYREEE, per germline (reference sequence). The CDR3 sequence: CASKIQGDNQPQHF. CDR3 in DNA: TGTGCCAGCAAAATACAGGGGGACAATCAGCCCCAGCATTTT.

This rearrangement joins TRBV15 to TRBJ2-7; the D gene is possibly TRBD2 (6 bases). The CDR3 extends over 12 amino acids. Germline V lookup: CDR1 LNHNV, CDR2 YYDKDF (reference sequence). The V and J ends lost 1 base and 11 bases respectively, with 12 bases between them. The CDR3 sequence: CATSRVAGRKYF. CDR3 DNA: TGTGCCACCAGCAGAGTTGCGGGACGTAAGTACTTC.

The chain combines TRBV7-6 with TRBJ2-5; D perhaps matches TRBD1 (6 bases). The germline V gene has CDR1 SGHVS and CDR2 FNYEAQ. The germline V and J ends were trimmed by 5 bases and 4 bases, with 11 bases remaining between them. This CDR3 is built from 13 residues. The CDR3 region is CASSADSGETQYF. CDR3 in DNA: TGTGCCAGCAGCGCGGACAGTGGAGAGACCCAGTACTTC.

The chain carries TRBV7-8 and TRBJ1-2, with 8 bases identical to TRBD1. V was clipped by 4 bases and J by 4 bases; unmatched bases: 11. The length of the CDR3 is 16 residues. Germline lookup yields CDR1 SGHVS and CDR2 FQNEAQ. The CDR3 loop is CASSSEAGQGIYGYTF. The CDR3 DNA sequence: TGTGCCAGCAGCTCAGAAGCCGGACAGGGAATCTATGGCTACACCTTC.

The chain combines TRBV14 with TRBJ2-2; perhaps TRBD2 as D (6 bases). Germline lookup yields CDR1 SGHDN and CDR2 FVKESK. The germline V and J ends were trimmed by 3 bases and 10 bases, with 12 bases remaining between them. The CDR3 length is 13 residues. CDR3 amino acids: CASSHHQGLELFF. The CDR3 DNA reads as TGTGCCAGCAGCCACCACCAGGGACTGGAGCTGTTTTTT.

The chain couples TRBV28 to TRBJ2-2, with a tentative D call TRBD2 (5 bases). Between the trimmed V and J ends, which lost 5 bases and 5 bases, there was a span of 9 bases. CDR3 length equals 13 residues. Germline assignment: CDR1 MDHEN and CDR2 SYDVKM. The CDR3: CASSPPGTGELFF. CDR3 sequence (DNA): TGTGCCAGCAGTCCCCCGGGGACCGGGGAGCTGTTTTTT.

The chain combines TRBV11-1 with TRBJ2-7; 10 bases agree with TRBD2. The V and J ends lost 5 bases and 0 bases, in that order; junction bases with no gene match: 7. The germline gives CDR1 SGHAT, CDR2 FQDESV (reference sequence). This CDR3 spans 16 amino acids. The chain's CDR3 is CASSEKRTSGSYEQYF. The CDR3 nucleotides read TGTGCCAGCAGCGAAAAGAGGACTAGCGGCTCCTACGAGCAGTACTTC.

This clone was seen a handful of times. The chain employs TRBV9 and TRBJ2-2, with TRBD2 identical over 9 bases. J lost 0 bases, V lost 0 bases, and 3 bases had no gene match. The CDR3 has 17 residues. The germline CDR1 and CDR2 sequences are SGDLS and YYNGEE. In nucleotides, the CDR3 is TGTGCCAGCAGCGTAGGGGCTAGCGGGGCGAACACCGGGGAGCTGTTTTTT. Encoded protein: CASSVGASGANTGELFF.

This chain links TRBV6-5 with TRBJ1-6, with a weak D call TRBD1 (6 bases). CDR1 MNHEY and CDR2 SVGAGI come from the germline V gene. The V end was cut by 6 bases, the J end by 8 bases, with 11 bases between. The CDR3 runs 13 residues. DNA for the CDR3: TGTGCCAGCAGAGGGGGGGTGGATTCACCCCTCCACTTT. Translated, it gives CASRGGVDSPLHF.